This entry lists 22 T cell receptor beta chains sequenced from one sample in a study of a mutant IDH1 vaccine in newly diagnosed glioma. As to time point: week 23, last vaccination. Topical imiquimod was applied with each vaccine dose, which held 300 ug of mutant IDH1 20-mer peptide. For these receptors, no antigen is known. TCRdb keeps only in-frame clones here, not all; method: immunoSEQ multiplex PCR. This sample has about 81,000 clones, with over 75% found just once. The sample was PBMCs, taken from a glioma patient whose treatment included an IDH1 peptide vaccine. The source of these receptors is a man aged 25 to 40 with glioma. Some clones in this sample may be carry-over from other donors' samples.

The rearrangement joins TRBV6-1 to TRBJ1-4; D remains unclear. The CDR3 covers 14 residues. In germline, CDR1 is MNHNS, CDR2 SASEGT. The germline V and J ends were trimmed by 2 bases and 2 bases, with 6 bases remaining between them. The DNA for the CDR3 is TGTGCCAGCAGTGAAAGCCCGACTAATGAAAAACTGTTTTTT. The encoded protein is CASSESPTNEKLFF.

The chain combines TRBV5-1 with TRBJ2-3, with D possibly TRBD1 on 5 matching bases. Per the germline V gene, CDR1 is SGHRS and CDR2 is YFSETQ. The CDR3 spans 15 residues. Trimming removed 0 bases from V and 4 bases from J, with 12 bases in between. The CDR3 protein is CASSLGRVVSDTQYF. As DNA, the CDR3 is TGCGCCAGCAGCTTGGGCAGGGTAGTATCAGATACGCAGTATTTT.

This rearrangement joins TRBV28 to TRBJ1-2; tentatively, D is TRBD1 (6 bases). V lost 2 bases and J lost 4, with 11 bases in between. Germline V lookup: CDR1 MDHEN, CDR2 SYDVKM. The length of the CDR3 is 14 residues. CDR3 in DNA: TGTGCCAGCAGTTTAGGGGGCCAGGGCTATGGCTACACCTTC. Amino acid sequence: CASSLGGQGYGYTF.

J is TRBJ2-1 and V is TRBV7-9, with 15 bases that match TRBD2. The trim removed 6 bases at V and 0 bases at J, leaving 6 bases unmatched. The CDR3 length is 18 residues. Per germline, CDR1 SEHNR and CDR2 FQNEAQ (reference sequence). The CDR3 region is CASRRGLAGGSSYNEQFF. CDR3 bases: TGTGCCAGCAGACGAGGACTAGCGGGAGGGAGCTCCTACAATGAGCAGTTCTTC.

The sample holds a few counts of this clone. The V call is TRBV5-1, the J call TRBJ2-7; D is uncertain. The CDR3 loop spans 13 amino acids. V lost 0 bases and J lost 6, with 10 bases in between. The germline CDR1 and CDR2 sequences are SGHRS and YFSETQ. CDR3 in DNA: TGCGCCAGCAGCTTGGAGTGGTCGGGCGAGCAGTACTTC. It encodes CASSLEWSGEQYF. Complete variable domain (other parts from reference TRBV5-1 and TRBJ2-7): KAGVTQTPRYLIKTRGQQVTLSCSPISGHRSVSWYQQTPGQGLQFLFEYFSETQRNKGNFPGRFSGRQFSNSRSEMNVSTLELGDSALYLCASSLEWSGEQYFGPGTRLTVT.

About this clone: A junction boundary mismatches the germline segment, possibly from a read error. Different DNA sequences within this sample yield the same CDR3. This chain links TRBV4-1 with TRBJ1-2, with TRBD1 identical over 7 bases. Germline-derived CDR1 and CDR2 are MGHRA and YSYEKL. The CDR3 totals 16 residues. CDR3 protein: CASSQPLTGRNYGYTF. The CDR3 DNA sequence: TGCGCTAGCAGCCAACCCCTGACAGGGAGGAACTATGGCTACACCTTC.

The chain joins TRBV29-1 to TRBJ1-2, with D perhaps TRBD1 (6 bases). Trimming left V 6 bases short and J 7 bases short, with 15 bases between. The germline CDR1 and CDR2 sequences are SQVTM and ANQGSEA. CDR3 length equals 12 residues. Here the CDR3 reads CSVTNRVGGYTF. The CDR3 coding sequence is TGCAGCGTCACGAACAGGGTCGGTGGCTACACCTTC.

The chain uses TRBV5-8 and TRBJ1-6; perhaps TRBD1 as D (5 bases). CDR1 and CDR2 (germline): SGHTS, YDEGEE. With 6 bases removed from V and 7 bases from J, the gap between germline ends came to 17 bases. The CDR3 loop spans 15 amino acids. In DNA form, the CDR3 reads TGTGCCAGCAACTTCGGTGGGACGGTGAATTCACCCCTCCACTTT. It encodes CASNFGGTVNSPLHF.

This chain uses TRBV29-1 with TRBJ1-1; D unresolved. CDR3 length equals 15 residues. Trimming shortened V by 1 base and J by 4 bases, and 16 bases separated the two germline ends. Looked up from germline, CDR1 is SQVTM and CDR2 is ANQGSEA. The CDR3 DNA reads TGCAGCGTTGAAGGAGTTGGCATTTCAGGCACTGAAGCTTTCTTT. Translated, it gives CSVEGVGISGTEAFF.

This sequence joins TRBV14 and TRBJ2-1; 9 nucleotides match TRBD2. In germline, CDR1 is SGHDN, CDR2 FVKESK. The CDR3 has 14 amino acids. With 6 bases clipped from V and 7 bases from J, the junction kept 7 bases outside the gene matches. The CDR3 here is CASRVAGVGNEQFF. DNA of the CDR3: TGTGCCAGCAGGGTAGCGGGAGTTGGTAATGAGCAGTTCTTC.

Written as DNA, the CDR3 is TGTGCCAGCAGTTTATCGTTCGGTAAAGAGACCCAGTACTTC. This translates into CASSLSFGKETQYF. The chain recombines TRBV27 with TRBJ2-5; D remains ambiguous. The CDR3 is made up of 14 amino acids. Germline-derived CDR1 and CDR2 are MNHEY and SMNVEV (reference sequence). V was trimmed by 0 bases and J by 3 bases, leaving 8 bases between them.

This chain uses TRBV19 with TRBJ2-5, with TRBD1 identical over 10 bases. Germline V lookup: CDR1 LNHDA, CDR2 SQIVND (reference sequence). The length of the CDR3 is 15 residues. V dropped 5 bases and J dropped 1; count of bases not matched to a gene: 4. DNA of the CDR3: TGTGCCAGTAGTCCCGGACAGGGGGGCCAAGAGACCCAGTACTTC. Translated, it gives CASSPGQGGQETQYF.

The chain employs TRBV30 and TRBJ1-1; D might be TRBD1 (5 bases). This CDR3 has 11 amino acids. Per germline, CDR1 GTSNPN and CDR2 SVGIG (reference sequence). V lost 0 bases and J 8 bases, leaving 7 bases between the germline ends. This CDR3 is CAWSVGGEAFF. CDR3 in DNA: TGTGCCTGGAGTGTGGGGGGAGAAGCTTTCTTT.

The genes are TRBV7-3 and TRBJ1-4; weak D call: TRBD1 (5 bases). Germline V gene data show CDR1 as SGHTA and CDR2 as FQGTGA. The CDR3 covers 16 residues. V shed 1 base and J shed 4 bases, with 13 bases lying between them. The DNA of the CDR3 is TGTGCCAGCAGCTTAATGGGGCGGCTGGATAATGAAAAACTGTTTTTT. Translating gives CASSLMGRLDNEKLFF. Variable domain in full (rest from reference TRBV7-3 and TRBJ1-4): GAGVSQTPSNKVTEKGKYVELRCDPISGHTALYWYRQSLGQGPEFLIYFQGTGAADDSGLPNDRFFAVRPEGSVSTLKIQRTERGDSAVYLCASSLMGRLDNEKLFFGSGTQLSVL.

The chain is built from TRBV9 and TRBJ1-4, with a tentative D call TRBD1 (5 bases). Trimming stripped 6 bases from V and 1 base from J, with 19 bases between. Germline lookup yields CDR1 SGDLS and CDR2 YYNGEE. This CDR3 is built from 17 residues. This chain's CDR3 is CASNRMPGGGTNEKLFF. CDR3 nucleotide sequence: TGTGCCAGCAACCGTATGCCTGGGGGTGGAACTAATGAAAAACTGTTTTTT. Full variable domain (outside the CDR3, taken from reference TRBV9 and TRBJ1-4): DSGVTQTPKHLITATGQRVTLRCSPRSGDLSVYWYQQSLDQGLQFLIQYYNGEERAKGNILERFSAQQFPDLHSELNLSSLELGDSALYFCASNRMPGGGTNEKLFFGSGTQLSVL.

The J gene is TRBJ2-2, the V gene TRBV6-1, with D possibly matching TRBD2 (6 bases). V lost 0 bases and J 0 bases, leaving 17 bases between the germline ends. Germline V gives CDR1 MNHNS, CDR2 SASEGT. The CDR3 runs 19 residues. For the CDR3, the DNA is TGTGCCAGCAGTGAAGCGTACATAACTAGCTCGCCGAACACCGGGGAGCTGTTTTTT. It encodes CASSEAYITSSPNTGELFF.

The chain combines TRBV2 with TRBJ1-6; D not resolved. The germline gives CDR1 SNHLY, CDR2 FYNNEI. Trimming removed 6 bases from V and 5 bases from J, with 14 bases in between. The CDR3 extends over 15 amino acids. The CDR3 nucleotides read TGTGCCAGCAGGTCGCTGGACGGAAATAATTCACCCCTCCACTTT. Translated, it gives CASRSLDGNNSPLHF.

The gene calls are TRBV19 and TRBJ2-1; a weak D match, TRBD1 (5 bases). The V end was cut by 5 bases, the J end by 4 bases, with 9 bases between. The CDR3 spans 13 residues. Germline loops: CDR1 LNHDA, CDR2 SQIVND (reference sequence). The CDR3 sequence is CASSATVYNEQFF. CDR3 sequence (DNA): TGTGCCAGTAGTGCGACAGTTTACAATGAGCAGTTCTTC.

The V and J genes are TRBV7-9 and TRBJ2-7, with 9 bases that match TRBD1. The CDR3 consists of 17 residues. The V gene's germline CDR1 is SEHNR and CDR2 FQNEAQ (reference sequence). The V segment lost 5 bases and the J segment 3 bases; nucleotides outside the gene matches: 14. CDR3 amino acids: CASSPGQGISEGYEQYF. The CDR3 bases are TGTGCCAGCAGCCCTGGACAGGGGATTTCGGAGGGCTACGAGCAGTACTTC.

V and J are TRBV6-1 and TRBJ2-5; 7 nucleotides align to TRBD2. This CDR3 is built from 17 residues. The ends lost 2 bases at V and 1 base at J; junction bases unmatched: 10. Germline V gives CDR1 MNHNS, CDR2 SASEGT. CDR3 region: CASSEYWAGAGQETQYF. CDR3 nucleotides: TGTGCCAGCAGTGAATATTGGGCGGGAGCGGGCCAAGAGACCCAGTACTTC.

This chain joins TRBV11-2 and TRBJ2-2; 10 bases fit TRBD2. CDR1 and CDR2 (germline): SGHAT, FQNNGV. The CDR3 loop spans 18 amino acids. Losses at the gene ends were 5 bases for V and 5 bases for J; bases not matched to a gene: 14. CDR3 DNA: TGTGCCAGCAGCCAATACCCGCTAGCGGGAGAGGGTACCGGGGAGCTGTTTTTT. Residues: CASSQYPLAGEGTGELFF.

As concerns this clone: The sample contains more than one DNA sequence encoding this CDR3. The chain has TRBV7-2 and TRBJ2-3, with 8 bases identical to TRBD1. The CDR3 totals 15 residues. The germline gives CDR1 SGHTA, CDR2 FQGNSA. Trimming at V came to 4 bases and at J to 0 bases, leaving 3 bases not matched to a gene. The CDR3 DNA follows: TGTGCCAGCAGCTCGACAGGGGTTAGCACAGATACGCAGTATTTT. Its protein is CASSSTGVSTDTQYF.